Below, one T cell receptor beta chain is given with its context. The sample belongs to a study of blood T cell repertoires in COVID-19. In germline, CDR1 is LGHNA, CDR2 YNFKEQ. V was clipped by 3 bases and J by 2 bases, with 24 bases between them. The CDR3 loop spans 19 amino acids. The method was immunoSEQ multiplex PCR; TCRdb's version includes in-frame clones alone and lacks a portion of them. Of about 220,000 clones in the sample, 80% to 85% were seen once. The sequencing sample was made of peripheral blood. The receptor's source is a woman aged 30 to 39 who had recovered from COVID-19. The rearrangement links TRBV4-2 to TRBJ2-3, with a possible D match to TRBD2 (6 bases). The CDR3 DNA sequence: TGTGCCAGCAGCCACGGGGGATATCAGGTATCGGGGCACACAGATACGCAGTATTTT. Amino acids: CASSHGGYQVSGHTDTQYF.